These T cell receptor beta chains were read from a single sample in a study of T cells in Graves' hyperthyroidism and ophthalmopathy. TCRdb re-analysed the multiplex PCR reads in MiXCR, keeping a single row per CDR3 protein. The sample lists hundreds of thousands of distinct CDR3 sequences; roughly a third were seen once. Sequencing was done on a sample of blood. Receptors were obtained from a woman aged 40 to 50 with Graves' hyperthyroidism. Each CDR3 is given with its conserved first and last residue. Each record gives: D gene, V gene, clone size, J gene, CDR3 DNA, CDR3 protein. The D gene is left open where the match is weak. The listing skips clone size in some rows; elsewhere it reads once, few, many or a size class.

D: TRBD2
V: TRBV5-5
size: -
J: TRBJ2-7
DNA: TGCGCCAGCAGCCTAAGCGGGGGGAGTGTGGAGCAGTACTTC
CDR3: CASSLSGGSVEQYF

D: TRBD1
V: TRBV7-9
size: few
J: TRBJ1-1
DNA: TGTGCCAGCAGTTCTCCGGGACAGGGGATGGGGGCTTTCTTT
CDR3: CASSSPGQGMGAFF

D: TRBD1
V: TRBV6-5
size: -
J: TRBJ2-7
DNA: TGTGCCAGCATTGGGGGGACAGGGTTGCACGAGCAGTACTTC
CDR3: CASIGGTGLHEQYF

D: TRBD2
V: TRBV7-2
size: once
J: TRBJ2-3
DNA: TGTGCCAGCAGCCCCGGGACTAGCATTGCAGATACGCAGTATTTT
CDR3: CASSPGTSIADTQYF

D: -
V: TRBV7-9
size: many
J: TRBJ1-1
DNA: TGTGCCAGCAGCTTAGTTGGACCCGTCATTGAAGCTTTCTTT
CDR3: CASSLVGPVIEAFF

D: -
V: TRBV10-3
size: -
J: TRBJ1-5
DNA: TGTGCCAGCAGTTCAACCGGGACCGCTATGGCGCCCCAGCATTTT
CDR3: CASSSTGTAMAPQHF

D: -
V: TRBV19
size: -
J: TRBJ1-3
DNA: TGTGCCAGTAGTCCCTTCCTAGGCAGCTCTGGAAACACCATATATTTT
CDR3: CASSPFLGSSGNTIYF

D: TRBD2
V: TRBV24-1
size: -
J: TRBJ2-5
DNA: TGTGCCACCAGTGATTCCAGCGGGAGGCTTGAGCAGACCCAGTACTTC
CDR3: CATSDSSGRLEQTQYF

D: -
V: TRBV6-5
size: few
J: TRBJ1-2
DNA: TGTGCCAGCAGTACGGACAGCCTTAATGGCTACACCTTC
CDR3: CASSTDSLNGYTF

D: -
V: TRBV13
size: many
J: TRBJ1-6
DNA: TGTGCCAGCAGCATCCGAGAGGGAGAACCCCTCCACTTT
CDR3: CASSIREGEPLHF

D: -
V: TRBV7-2
size: -
J: TRBJ2-7
DNA: TGTGCCAGCAGTTTGGGGTCAGGGGTTACCTACGAGCAGTACTTC
CDR3: CASSLGSGVTYEQYF

D: -
V: TRBV10-2
size: -
J: TRBJ1-1
DNA: TGTGCCAGCACCCACCCCAGGGCAAGCCATGAAGCTTTCTTT
CDR3: CASTHPRASHEAFF

D: -
V: TRBV24-1
size: -
J: TRBJ2-2
DNA: TGTGCCACCAGTCCCCCTCTCGGCTCGAACACCGGGGAGCTGTTTTTT
CDR3: CATSPPLGSNTGELFF

D: TRBD1
V: TRBV24-1
size: many
J: TRBJ2-2
DNA: TGTGCCACTGGACAGGGGGGTACCGGGGAGCTGTTTTTT
CDR3: CATGQGGTGELFF

D: -
V: TRBV2
size: many
J: TRBJ1-2
DNA: TGTGCCAGCAGTGAACGTTCGCGGTTGGCCCCGTATGGCTACACCTTC
CDR3: CASSERSRLAPYGYTF

D: TRBD2
V: TRBV5-6
size: few
J: TRBJ2-6
DNA: TGTGCCAGCAGCTCCGTCAGCGGGAGGGTCTTTGGGGGGGCCAACGTCCTGACTTTC
CDR3: CASSSVSGRVFGGANVLTF

D: -
V: TRBV29-1
size: -
J: TRBJ2-5
DNA: TGCAGCGTTGACAGGGAGGGGGAGACCCGGTACTTC
CDR3: CSVDREGETRYF

D: TRBD2
V: TRBV29-1
size: -
J: TRBJ2-5
DNA: TGCAGCGTCAATCCGGGACTAGCGGGAGGGCCAGAGGAGACCCAGTACTTC
CDR3: CSVNPGLAGGPEETQYF

D: TRBD2
V: TRBV20-1
size: once
J: TRBJ2-5
DNA: TGCAGCGCTAGGACTAGCGGGGGGGTTGAGACCCAGTACTTC
CDR3: CSARTSGGVETQYF

D: -
V: TRBV6-2/TRBV6-3
size: -
J: TRBJ1-1
DNA: TGTGCCAGCAGTTCCCCAGCTAAGAACACTGAAGCTTTCTTT
CDR3: CASSSPAKNTEAFF

D: -
V: TRBV10-3
size: -
J: TRBJ2-7
DNA: TGTGCCATCAGAGGGGCTGTTGCCTACGAGCAGTACTTC
CDR3: CAIRGAVAYEQYF

D: -
V: TRBV11-3
size: -
J: TRBJ1-1
DNA: TGTGCCAGCAGCGGCAGGGGTTCTGAAGCTTTCTTT
CDR3: CASSGRGSEAFF

D: TRBD2
V: TRBV6-5
size: -
J: TRBJ2-7
DNA: TGTGTCGCCCGTGGGACTAGCCGTGCCTACGAGCAGTACTTC
CDR3: CVARGTSRAYEQYF

D: -
V: TRBV2
size: many
J: TRBJ2-6
DNA: TGTGCCAGCAGGATTAGACAGGTCTCTGGGGCCAACGTCCTGACTTTC
CDR3: CASRIRQVSGANVLTF

D: -
V: TRBV19
size: -
J: TRBJ1-2
DNA: TGTGCCAGTAGTATTTACAGTAGTTCTTATGGCTACACCTTC
CDR3: CASSIYSSSYGYTF

D: TRBD1
V: TRBV29-1
size: many
J: TRBJ1-1
DNA: TGCAGCGTTGAAGACCCGGGACAGGGAAGGCGTAACACTGAAGCTTTCTTT
CDR3: CSVEDPGQGRRNTEAFF

D: -
V: TRBV4-1
size: -
J: TRBJ1-1
DNA: TGCGCCAGCAGCCCGGGAGGGGCAGGAAACACTGAAGCTTTCTTT
CDR3: CASSPGGAGNTEAFF

D: -
V: TRBV5-1
size: many
J: TRBJ2-2
DNA: TGCGCCAGCAGCTTGGCGGGCCGGGACATCAACACCGGGGAGCTGTTTTTT
CDR3: CASSLAGRDINTGELFF

D: -
V: TRBV28
size: few
J: TRBJ1-5
DNA: TGTGCCAGCAGTTTTGGTGGTCATCAGCCCCAGCATTTT
CDR3: CASSFGGHQPQHF

D: -
V: TRBV7-9
size: many
J: TRBJ1-6
DNA: TGTGCCAGCAGCTTAGTCAGGAATTCACCCCTCCACTTT
CDR3: CASSLVRNSPLHF

D: -
V: TRBV29-1
size: many
J: TRBJ2-7
DNA: TGCAGCGTTTACCTAGCTAACGAGCAGTACTTC
CDR3: CSVYLANEQYF

D: -
V: TRBV7-6
size: many
J: TRBJ1-3
DNA: TGTGCCAGCAGCTTAGCAGGGATCCCTGGAAACACCATATATTTT
CDR3: CASSLAGIPGNTIYF

D: -
V: TRBV28
size: -
J: TRBJ1-1
DNA: TGTGCCTCTACTACATGGGACACTGAAGCTTTCTTT
CDR3: CASTTWDTEAFF

D: -
V: TRBV7-3
size: many
J: TRBJ2-5
DNA: TGTGCCAGCAGCTTATACGCGGGGAGCCAAGAGACCCAGTACTTC
CDR3: CASSLYAGSQETQYF

D: -
V: TRBV2
size: many
J: TRBJ1-4
DNA: TGTGCCAGCAGGCTTAACGGTCAGGGATCGGGTGAAAAACTGTTTTTT
CDR3: CASRLNGQGSGEKLFF

D: -
V: TRBV5-8
size: many
J: TRBJ1-2
DNA: TGTGCCAGCAGCTTACAATCAGGGTCTCTTGGCTACACCTTC
CDR3: CASSLQSGSLGYTF

D: TRBD2
V: TRBV5-1
size: many
J: TRBJ2-7
DNA: TGCGCCAGCAGCGGGGGACTAGCGGGAGGAGAGCAGTACTTC
CDR3: CASSGGLAGGEQYF

D: TRBD1
V: TRBV7-2
size: many
J: TRBJ1-4
DNA: TGTGCCAGCAGCCTTGGGGGACAGGGCGGTGAAAAACTGTTTTTT
CDR3: CASSLGGQGGEKLFF

D: -
V: TRBV7-2
size: many
J: TRBJ1-3
DNA: TGTGCCAGCGCCGTAGGGGGCTCTGGAAACACCATATATTTT
CDR3: CASAVGGSGNTIYF

D: -
V: TRBV25-1
size: -
J: TRBJ1-1
DNA: TGTGCCAGCAGTGAATACGTCGACCAAGCTTTCTTT
CDR3: CASSEYVDQAFF

D: -
V: TRBV19
size: -
J: TRBJ1-5
DNA: TGTGCCAGTAGTAAGGGGGTTGGGCAGCCCCAGCATTTT
CDR3: CASSKGVGQPQHF

D: -
V: TRBV6-2/TRBV6-3
size: few
J: TRBJ1-2
DNA: TGTGCCAGCAGTTACAACCGACCGCGGAATGGCTACACCTTC
CDR3: CASSYNRPRNGYTF

D: -
V: TRBV7-9
size: -
J: TRBJ2-2
DNA: TGTGCCAGCAGCCCCTTCGGGTCGGGCACCGGGGAGCTGTTTTTT
CDR3: CASSPFGSGTGELFF

D: -
V: TRBV6-2/TRBV6-3
size: -
J: TRBJ2-7
DNA: TGTGCCAGTTCGAGATTACTTTACGAGCAGTACTTC
CDR3: CASSRLLYEQYF

D: -
V: TRBV7-2
size: -
J: TRBJ1-2
DNA: TGTGCCAGCAGCTTTCCTGGGCGGGAGGGCTACGGTGGCTACACCTTC
CDR3: CASSFPGREGYGGYTF

D: TRBD1
V: TRBV12-3/TRBV12-4
size: once
J: TRBJ1-5
DNA: TGTGCCAGCAGTTTAGACAGGGGAACGTATAGCAATCAGCCCCAGCATTTT
CDR3: CASSLDRGTYSNQPQHF

D: -
V: TRBV5-1
size: many
J: TRBJ2-7
DNA: TGCGCCAGCAGCTCGGGCGTCAGGGCTCTCGAGCAGTACTTC
CDR3: CASSSGVRALEQYF

D: -
V: TRBV7-9
size: -
J: TRBJ2-6
DNA: TGTGCCAGCAACCTACATCCGGGTTCGACAGGGCGGGGGGGGGCCAACGTCCTGACTTTC
CDR3: CASNLHPGSTGRGGANVLTF

D: TRBD1
V: TRBV20-1
size: -
J: TRBJ2-2
DNA: TGCAGTGCTCGCCCCGGACAGGGGGGACCCGGGGAGCTGTTTTTT
CDR3: CSARPGQGGPGELFF